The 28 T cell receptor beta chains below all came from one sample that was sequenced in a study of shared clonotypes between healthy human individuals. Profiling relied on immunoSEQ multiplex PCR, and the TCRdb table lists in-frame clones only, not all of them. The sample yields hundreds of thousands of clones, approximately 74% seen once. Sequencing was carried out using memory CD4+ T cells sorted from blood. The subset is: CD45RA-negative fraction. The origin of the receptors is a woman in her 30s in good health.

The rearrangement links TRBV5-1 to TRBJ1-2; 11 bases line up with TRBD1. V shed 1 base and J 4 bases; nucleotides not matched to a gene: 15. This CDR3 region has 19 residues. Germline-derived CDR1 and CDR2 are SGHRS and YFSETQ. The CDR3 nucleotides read TGCGCCAGCAGCTTGAGCCCACGGGACAGGGGGTTAAGGAGCTATGGCTACACCTTC. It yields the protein CASSLSPRDRGLRSYGYTF.

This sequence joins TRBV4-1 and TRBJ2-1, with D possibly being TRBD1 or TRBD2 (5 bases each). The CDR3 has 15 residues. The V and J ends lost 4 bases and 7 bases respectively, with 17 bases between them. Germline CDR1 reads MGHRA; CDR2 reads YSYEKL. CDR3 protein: CASSRQRELRNEQFF. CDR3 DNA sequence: TGCGCCAGCAGCCGACAGAGGGAATTGCGGAATGAGCAGTTCTTC.

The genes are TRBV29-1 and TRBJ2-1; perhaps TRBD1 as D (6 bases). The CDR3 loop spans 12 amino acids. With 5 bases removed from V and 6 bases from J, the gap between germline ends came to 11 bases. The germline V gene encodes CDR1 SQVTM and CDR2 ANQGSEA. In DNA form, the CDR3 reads TGCAGCGTTCAGGGGTTTGGCAATGAGCAGTTCTTC. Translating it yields CSVQGFGNEQFF.

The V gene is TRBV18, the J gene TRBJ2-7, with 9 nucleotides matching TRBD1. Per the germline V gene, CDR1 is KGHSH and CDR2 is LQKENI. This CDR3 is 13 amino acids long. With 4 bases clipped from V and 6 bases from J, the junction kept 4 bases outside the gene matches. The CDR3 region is CASSLGTGTEQYF. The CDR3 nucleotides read TGTGCCAGCTCACTGGGGACAGGGACCGAGCAGTACTTC.

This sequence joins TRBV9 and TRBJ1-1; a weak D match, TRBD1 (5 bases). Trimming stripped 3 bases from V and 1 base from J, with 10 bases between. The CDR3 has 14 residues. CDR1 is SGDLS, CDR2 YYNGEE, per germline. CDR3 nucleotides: TGTGCCAGCAGCGGCCTTGGACAGAACACTGAAGCTTTCTTT. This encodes CASSGLGQNTEAFF.

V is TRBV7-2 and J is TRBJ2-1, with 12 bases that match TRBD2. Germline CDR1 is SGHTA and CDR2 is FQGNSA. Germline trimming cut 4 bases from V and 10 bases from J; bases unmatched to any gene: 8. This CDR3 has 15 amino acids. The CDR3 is CASSYQLAGGDEQFF. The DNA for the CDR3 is TGTGCCAGCAGCTATCAACTAGCGGGGGGCGACGAGCAGTTCTTC.

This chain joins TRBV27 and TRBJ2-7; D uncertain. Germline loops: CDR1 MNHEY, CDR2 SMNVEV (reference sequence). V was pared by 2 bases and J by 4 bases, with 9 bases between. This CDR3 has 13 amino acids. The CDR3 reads CASSLKPVYEQYF. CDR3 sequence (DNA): TGTGCCAGCAGTTTAAAACCGGTTTACGAGCAGTACTTC.

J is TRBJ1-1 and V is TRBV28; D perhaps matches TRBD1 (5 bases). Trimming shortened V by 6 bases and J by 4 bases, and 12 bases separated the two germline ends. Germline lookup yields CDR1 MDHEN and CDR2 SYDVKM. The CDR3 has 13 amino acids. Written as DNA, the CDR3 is TGTGCCAGCAGGATAGGACATAGCACTGAAGCTTTCTTT. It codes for CASRIGHSTEAFF.

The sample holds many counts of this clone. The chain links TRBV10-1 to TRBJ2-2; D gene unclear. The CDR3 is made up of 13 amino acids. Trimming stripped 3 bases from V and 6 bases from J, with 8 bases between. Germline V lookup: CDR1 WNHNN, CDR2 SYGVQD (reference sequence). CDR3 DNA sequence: TGCGCCAGCAGTGAACGTCGGTCCGGGGAGCTGTTTTTT. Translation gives CASSERRSGELFF.

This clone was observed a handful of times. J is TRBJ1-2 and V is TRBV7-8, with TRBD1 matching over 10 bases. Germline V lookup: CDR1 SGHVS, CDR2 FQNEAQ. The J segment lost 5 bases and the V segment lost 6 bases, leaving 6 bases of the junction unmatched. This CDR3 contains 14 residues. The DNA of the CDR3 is TGTGCCAGCAGTCGACAGGGGGCAGGGTATGGCTACACCTTC. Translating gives CASSRQGAGYGYTF.

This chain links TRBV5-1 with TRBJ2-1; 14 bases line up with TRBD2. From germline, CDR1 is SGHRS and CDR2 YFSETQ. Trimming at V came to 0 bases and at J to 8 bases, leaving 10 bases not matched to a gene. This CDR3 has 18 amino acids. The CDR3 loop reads CASSLGGLAGGWRDEQFF. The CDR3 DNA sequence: TGCGCCAGCAGCTTGGGTGGACTAGCGGGAGGTTGGCGGGATGAGCAGTTCTTC.

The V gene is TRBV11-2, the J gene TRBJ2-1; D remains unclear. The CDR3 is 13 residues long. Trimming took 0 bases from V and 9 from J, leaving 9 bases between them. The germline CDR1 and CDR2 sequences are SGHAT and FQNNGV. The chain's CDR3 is CASSLEIYGEQFF. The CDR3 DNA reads TGTGCCAGCAGCTTAGAGATATATGGTGAGCAGTTCTTC. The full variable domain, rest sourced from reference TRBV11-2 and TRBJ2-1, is EAGVAQSPRYKIIEKRQSVAFWCNPISGHATLYWYQQILGQGPKLLIQFQNNGVVDDSQLPKDRFSAERLKGVDSTLKIQPAKLEDSAVYLCASSLEIYGEQFFGPGTRLTVL.

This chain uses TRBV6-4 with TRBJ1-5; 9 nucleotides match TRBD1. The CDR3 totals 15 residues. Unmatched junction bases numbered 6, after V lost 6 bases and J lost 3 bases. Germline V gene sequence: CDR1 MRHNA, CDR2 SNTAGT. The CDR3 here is CASSATGGYNQPQHF. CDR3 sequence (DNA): TGTGCCAGCAGCGCCACAGGGGGCTACAATCAGCCCCAGCATTTT.

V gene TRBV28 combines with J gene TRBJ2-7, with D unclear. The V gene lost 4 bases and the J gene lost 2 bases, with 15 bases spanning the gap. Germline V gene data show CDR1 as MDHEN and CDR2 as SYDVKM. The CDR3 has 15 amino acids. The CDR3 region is CASSSFGSNPYEQYF. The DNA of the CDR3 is TGTGCCAGCAGTTCGTTCGGCAGCAATCCCTACGAGCAGTACTTC.

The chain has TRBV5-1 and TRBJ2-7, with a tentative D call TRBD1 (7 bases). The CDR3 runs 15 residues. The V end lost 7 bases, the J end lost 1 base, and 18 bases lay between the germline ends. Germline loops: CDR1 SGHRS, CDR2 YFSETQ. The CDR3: CASPGGDRASYEQYF. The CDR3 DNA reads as TGCGCCAGCCCCGGAGGGGACAGAGCATCCTACGAGCAGTACTTC.

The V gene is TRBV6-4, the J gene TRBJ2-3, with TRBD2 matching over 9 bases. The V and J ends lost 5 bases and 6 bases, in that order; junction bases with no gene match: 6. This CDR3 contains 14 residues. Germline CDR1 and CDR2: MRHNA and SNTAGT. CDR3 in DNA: TGTGCCAGCAGTAAGACTAGCGGATGGGATACGCAGTATTTT. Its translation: CASSKTSGWDTQYF.

CDR3 in DNA: TGCGCCAGCAGAGAACTCAGGGGAACTAATGAAAAACTGTTTTTT. As protein: CASRELRGTNEKLFF. This chain connects TRBV10-2 to TRBJ1-4; a weak D match, TRBD1 (6 bases). The CDR3 spans 15 residues. The germline V gene has CDR1 WSHSY and CDR2 SAAADI. V was cut by 6 bases and J by 1 base, with 12 bases left in between.

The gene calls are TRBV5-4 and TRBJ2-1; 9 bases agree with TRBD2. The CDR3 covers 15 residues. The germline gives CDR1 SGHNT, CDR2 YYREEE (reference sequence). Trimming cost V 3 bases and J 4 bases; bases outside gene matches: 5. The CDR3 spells CASSWGTSPYNEQFF. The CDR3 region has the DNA TGTGCCAGCAGCTGGGGGACTAGCCCTTACAATGAGCAGTTCTTC.

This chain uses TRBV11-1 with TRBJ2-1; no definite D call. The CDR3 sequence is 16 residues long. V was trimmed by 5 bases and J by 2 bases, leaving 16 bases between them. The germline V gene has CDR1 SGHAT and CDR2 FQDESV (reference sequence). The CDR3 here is CASSTDLVSPYNEQFF. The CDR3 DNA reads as TGTGCCAGCAGCACCGATCTAGTTTCCCCCTACAATGAGCAGTTCTTC.

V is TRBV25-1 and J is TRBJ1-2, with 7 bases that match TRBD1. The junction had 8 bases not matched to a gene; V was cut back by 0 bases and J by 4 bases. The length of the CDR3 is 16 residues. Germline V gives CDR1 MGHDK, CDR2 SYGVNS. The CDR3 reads CASSEYQSRDSYGYTF. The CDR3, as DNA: TGTGCCAGCAGTGAATACCAATCCCGGGACAGCTATGGCTACACCTTC.

The CDR3 DNA reads as TGTGCCAGCAGTTTAAGACAGGGTACGAGTCAGCCCCAGCATTTT. It specifies CASSLRQGTSQPQHF. This chain uses TRBV28 with TRBJ1-5; TRBD1 matches 7 bases. Trimming cost V 2 bases and J 6 bases; bases outside gene matches: 7. The CDR3 runs to 15 residues. From germline, CDR1 is MDHEN and CDR2 SYDVKM.

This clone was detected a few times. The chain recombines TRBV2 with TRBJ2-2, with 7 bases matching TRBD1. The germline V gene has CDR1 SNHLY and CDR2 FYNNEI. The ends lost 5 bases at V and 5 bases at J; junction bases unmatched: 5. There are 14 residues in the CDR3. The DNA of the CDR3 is TGTGCCAGCAGTAAAGGACAGGCGACCGGGGAGCTGTTTTTT. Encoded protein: CASSKGQATGELFF.

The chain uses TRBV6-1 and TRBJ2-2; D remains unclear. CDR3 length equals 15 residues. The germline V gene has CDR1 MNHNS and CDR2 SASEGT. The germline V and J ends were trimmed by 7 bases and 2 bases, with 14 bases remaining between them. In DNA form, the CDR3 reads TGTGCCAGCATCTTTGGCCAGCCTAACACCGGGGAGCTGTTTTTT. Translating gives CASIFGQPNTGELFF.

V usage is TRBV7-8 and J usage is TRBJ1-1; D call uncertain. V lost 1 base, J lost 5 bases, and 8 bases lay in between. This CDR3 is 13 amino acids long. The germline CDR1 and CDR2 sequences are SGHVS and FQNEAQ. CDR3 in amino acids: CASSLVGRTEAFF. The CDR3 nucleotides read TGTGCCAGCAGCTTAGTTGGGAGAACTGAAGCTTTCTTT.

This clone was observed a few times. This CDR3 reads CASSRTGRNEQFF. The CDR3 nucleotides read TGTGCCAGCAGTCGGACAGGGCGCAATGAGCAGTTCTTC. This sequence joins TRBV6-4 and TRBJ2-1; 8 bases line up with TRBD1. Germline CDR1 and CDR2: MRHNA and SNTAGT. V was pared by 5 bases and J by 6 bases, with 3 bases of the junction left unmatched. The length of the CDR3 is 13 residues.

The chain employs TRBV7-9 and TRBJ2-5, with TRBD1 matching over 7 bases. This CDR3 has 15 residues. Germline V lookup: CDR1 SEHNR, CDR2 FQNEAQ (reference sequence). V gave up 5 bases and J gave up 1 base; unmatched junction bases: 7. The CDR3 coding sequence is TGTGCCAGCAGCCCAGTGGGGACAGTCCAAGAGACCCAGTACTTC. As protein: CASSPVGTVQETQYF.

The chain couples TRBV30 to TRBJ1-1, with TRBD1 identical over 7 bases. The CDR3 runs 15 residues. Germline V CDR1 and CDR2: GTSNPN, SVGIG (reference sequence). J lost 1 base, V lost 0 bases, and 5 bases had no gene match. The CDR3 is CAWSVGQPRNTEAFF. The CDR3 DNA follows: TGTGCCTGGAGTGTGGGACAGCCTCGGAACACTGAAGCTTTCTTT.

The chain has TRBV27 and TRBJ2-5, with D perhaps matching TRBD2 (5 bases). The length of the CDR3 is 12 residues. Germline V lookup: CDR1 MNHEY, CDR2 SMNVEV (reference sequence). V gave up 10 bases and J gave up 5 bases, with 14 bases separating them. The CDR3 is CATGSKQETQYF. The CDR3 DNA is TGTGCCACGGGATCCAAGCAGGAGACCCAGTACTTC.